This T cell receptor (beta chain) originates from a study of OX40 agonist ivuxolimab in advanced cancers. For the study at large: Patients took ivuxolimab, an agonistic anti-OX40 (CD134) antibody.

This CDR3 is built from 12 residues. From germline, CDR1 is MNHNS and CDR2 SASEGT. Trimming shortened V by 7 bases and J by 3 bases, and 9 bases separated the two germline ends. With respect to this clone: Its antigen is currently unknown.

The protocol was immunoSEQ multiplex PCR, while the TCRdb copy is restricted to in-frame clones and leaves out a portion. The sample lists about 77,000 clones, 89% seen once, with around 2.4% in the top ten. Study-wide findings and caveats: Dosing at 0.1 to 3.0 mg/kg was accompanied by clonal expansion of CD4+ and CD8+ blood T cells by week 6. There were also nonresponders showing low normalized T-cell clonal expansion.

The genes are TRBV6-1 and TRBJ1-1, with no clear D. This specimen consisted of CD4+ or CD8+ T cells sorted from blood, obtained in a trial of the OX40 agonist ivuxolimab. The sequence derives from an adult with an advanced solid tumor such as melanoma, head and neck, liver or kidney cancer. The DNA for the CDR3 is TGTGCCAGCACCCCCCGGGACACTGAAGCTTTCTTT. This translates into CASTPRDTEAFF.